This entry lists 10 T cell receptor beta chains sequenced from one sample in a study of blood T cell repertoires in COVID-19. The assay was immunoSEQ multiplex PCR, and TCRdb's table has in-frame clones only and misses some. The sample yields about 78,000 clones, about 89% seen once. Sequenced sample: peripheral blood. All receptors come from a woman aged 60-70 years with acute or convalescent COVID-19.

The rearrangement links TRBV6-5 to TRBJ2-7; D gene unclear. This CDR3 spans 14 amino acids. V dropped 0 bases and J dropped 3 bases, with 9 bases sitting between them. The V gene's germline CDR1 is MNHEY and CDR2 SVGAGI. The chain's CDR3 is CASSYSSEVYEQYF. CDR3 nucleotides: TGTGCCAGCAGTTACTCGAGCGAGGTCTACGAGCAGTACTTC.

The rearrangement links TRBV18 to TRBJ1-2; 7 bases match TRBD1. Germline CDR1 and CDR2: KGHSH and LQKENI. Trimming removed 6 bases from V and 4 bases from J; junction bases left unmatched: 5. The CDR3 loop spans 13 amino acids. The CDR3, as DNA: TGTGCCAGCTCTACAGGGGATGGCTATGGCTACACCTTC. Protein product: CASSTGDGYGYTF.

The chain couples TRBV28 to TRBJ2-3; no clear D gene. The CDR3 length is 14 residues. Trimming removed 6 bases at V and 8 bases at J, with 18 bases between. CDR1 is MDHEN and CDR2 is SYDVKM in the germline V gene. CDR3 nucleotides: TGTGCCAGCAGCCCCGCCCCCATAGCACCTACGCAGTATTTT. Translation: CASSPAPIAPTQYF.

The chain employs TRBV27 and TRBJ1-1; possibly TRBD1 for D (5 bases). There are 14 residues in the CDR3. V lost 6 bases and J 4 bases, leaving 15 bases between the germline ends. CDR1 and CDR2 from the germline V gene are MNHEY and SMNVEV (reference sequence). CDR3 bases: TGTGCCAGCAGAGCTCAAAGGGGTGGCACTGAAGCTTTCTTT. Translating gives CASRAQRGGTEAFF.

The chain joins TRBV7-3 to TRBJ2-3; D not resolved. The CDR3 contains 14 residues. Germline CDR1 is SGHTA and CDR2 is FQGTGA. The V end lost 4 bases, the J end lost 0 bases, and 8 bases lay between the germline ends. The CDR3 coding sequence is TGTGCCAGCAGCTCCGTATCTAGCACAGATACGCAGTATTTT. Its translation is CASSSVSSTDTQYF.

The chain employs TRBV27 and TRBJ1-6; 8 nucleotides line up with TRBD1. After removal of 4 bases from V and 11 bases from J, the junction contained 7 bases not matched to a gene. The germline V gene has CDR1 MNHEY and CDR2 SMNVEV (reference sequence). The CDR3 is 14 residues long. The CDR3 region is CASSSDRGGTPLHF. CDR3 coding DNA: TGTGCCAGCAGTTCCGACAGGGGTGGTACACCCCTCCACTTT.

This chain connects TRBV27 to TRBJ1-1; D call uncertain. The ends were cut back, 5 bases at V and 1 base at J, with 11 bases in the middle. CDR3 length equals 14 residues. Germline values: CDR1 MNHEY, CDR2 SMNVEV (reference sequence). The CDR3 sequence: CASSTIHKNTEAFF. CDR3 nucleotides: TGTGCCAGCAGTACCATACATAAGAACACTGAAGCTTTCTTT.

The chain recombines TRBV28 with TRBJ1-5; TRBD1 matches 8 bases. This CDR3 is 16 amino acids long. In germline, CDR1 is MDHEN, CDR2 SYDVKM. V shed 5 bases, J shed 3 bases, and the junction held 9 bases outside the gene matches. The CDR3 sequence is CASSVLDRVANQPQHF. The CDR3 DNA reads TGTGCCAGCAGTGTACTGGACAGGGTTGCCAATCAGCCCCAGCATTTT.

The V gene is TRBV7-2, the J gene TRBJ1-4; possibly TRBD1 for D (6 bases). CDR1 is SGHTA, CDR2 FQGNSA, per germline. Trimming took off 4 bases at V and 0 bases at J, with 9 bases between the two ends. The CDR3 totals 15 residues. CDR3: CASSSGQPTNEKLFF. CDR3 sequence (DNA): TGTGCCAGCAGCTCAGGACAGCCAACTAATGAAAAACTGTTTTTT.

The CDR3 loop reads CASKGLAGVTEQYF. CDR3 in DNA: TGTGCCAGCAAAGGACTAGCGGGAGTAACCGAGCAGTACTTC. J is TRBJ2-7 and V is TRBV6-5; TRBD2 agrees at 13 bases. The CDR3 has 14 amino acids. CDR1 and CDR2 from the germline V gene are MNHEY and SVGAGI. The ends lost 7 bases at V and 6 bases at J; junction bases unmatched: 6.